This T cell receptor (beta chain) was identified in a study of cytomegalovirus exposure and HLA in healthy donors. Turning to the study itself: The 90 to 150 validation repertoires used the same platform as the approximately 700 first-cohort repertoires, a later analysis reported.

Concerning this clone: As yet, its antigen is unknown.

Measured with immunoSEQ multiplex PCR; TCRdb has only the in-frame clones, and not every one. The sample lists around 70,000 clones, around 94% occurring once. After removal of 7 bases from V and 5 bases from J, the junction contained 5 bases not matched to a gene. Germline V gene data show CDR1 as MDHEN and CDR2 as SYDVKM. The CDR3 is made up of 14 amino acids. Study conclusions and caveats: A classifier reportedly called cytomegalovirus status with high sensitivity and specificity. A subsequent analysis found that TCR clusters from the first cohort also tended to co-occur in the 120 or so validation repertoires, with 90% to 95% of cluster scores above 0.

The donors belonged to the roughly 110-subject validation cohort, separate from the approximately 670-subject first cohort. The V and J genes are TRBV28 and TRBJ1-5, with TRBD1 matching over 10 bases. This clonotype was obtained from a man aged 18 to 29 in good health and CMV-seropositive. The sequencing sample was made of PBMCs. CDR3 amino acids: CASTQTGGHQPQHF. The CDR3 coding sequence is TGTGCCAGCACCCAGACAGGGGGCCATCAGCCCCAGCATTTT. The full variable domain, completed using reference TRBV28 and TRBJ1-5, is DVKVTQSSRYLVKRTGEKVFLECVQDMDHENMFWYRQDPGLGLRLIYFSYDVKMKEKGDIPEGYSVSREKKERFSLILESASTNQTSMYLCASTQTGGHQPQHFGDGTRLSIL.